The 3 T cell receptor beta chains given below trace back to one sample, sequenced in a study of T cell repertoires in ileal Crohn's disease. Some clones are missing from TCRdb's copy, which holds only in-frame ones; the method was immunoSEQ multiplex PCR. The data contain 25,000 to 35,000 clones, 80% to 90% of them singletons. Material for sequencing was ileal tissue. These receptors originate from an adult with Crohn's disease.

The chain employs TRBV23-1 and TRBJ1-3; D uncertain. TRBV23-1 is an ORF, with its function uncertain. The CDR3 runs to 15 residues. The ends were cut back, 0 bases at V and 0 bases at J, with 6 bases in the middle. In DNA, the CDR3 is TGCGCCAGCAGTCAATCCAGGAACTCTGGAAACACCATATATTTT. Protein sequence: CASSQSRNSGNTIYF.

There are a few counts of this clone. The CDR3 loop reads CASRGRTGSGNTIYF. The CDR3 nucleotides read TGTGCCAGCAGGGGGAGGACTGGCTCTGGAAACACCATATATTTT. The chain links TRBV6-1 to TRBJ1-3; D gene ambiguous. The CDR3 is made up of 15 amino acids. V shed 6 bases and J shed 0 bases, with 12 bases lying between them. Germline lookup yields CDR1 MNHNS and CDR2 SASEGT.

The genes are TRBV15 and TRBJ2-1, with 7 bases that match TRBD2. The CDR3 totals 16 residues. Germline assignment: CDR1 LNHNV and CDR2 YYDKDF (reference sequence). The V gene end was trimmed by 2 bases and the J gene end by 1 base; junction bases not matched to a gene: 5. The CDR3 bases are TGTGCCACCAGCAGAACCGGGACTACTTCCTACAATGAGCAGTTCTTC. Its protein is CATSRTGTTSYNEQFF.